The 2 T cell receptor beta chains below were found in one sample sequenced in a study of T cell repertoires in cytomegalovirus infection. Via MiXCR, TCRdb re-called the reads, giving one row per CDR3 protein. The sample gives fewer than 350,000 distinct CDR3 sequences, roughly a sixth of which show up once; about 12% is in the top ten. Sequenced sample: PBMCs. The receptors were gathered from a human donor in good health (CMV status not recorded). Some clones in this sample may be carry-over from other donors' samples.

This chain connects TRBV20-1 to TRBJ1-1; possibly TRBD1 for D (5 bases). Germline lookup yields CDR1 DFQATT and CDR2 SNEGSKA (reference sequence). The CDR3 contains 11 residues. V lost 1 base to trimming and J lost 11 bases, with 11 bases between them. CDR3: CSARAGRAAFF. In DNA form, the CDR3 reads TGCAGTGCTAGAGCGGGCAGGGCGGCTTTCTTT.

This clonotype was seen a few times. The V and J genes are TRBV12-3 or TRBV12-4 and TRBJ1-2; D gene ambiguous. Trimming took 2 bases from V and 4 from J, leaving 8 bases between them. This CDR3 region has 13 residues. The CDR3 reads CASSLSKAYGYTF. The DNA of the CDR3 is TGTGCCAGCAGTTTAAGCAAGGCCTATGGCTACACCTTC.